This record concerns one TCR beta chain sequence. Its antigen is unknown. cDNA synthesis used the whole RNA isolate, giving expressed TCRB sequences. Measured with immunoSEQ multiplex PCR; TCRdb has only the in-frame clones, and not every one. The table records around 250,000 clones, more than 11% of them present only once. This record belongs to a study of beta chain features in type 1 diabetes. The germline V gene encodes CDR1 KGHSH and CDR2 LQKENI. With 3 bases removed from V and 1 base from J, the gap between germline ends came to 5 bases. The CDR3 extends over 13 amino acids. Findings of the study overall: Significant though moderate, a shortening of TCRB CDR3s appeared in all four CD4+ subsets of Type 1 diabetes patients.

Sequencing was carried out using naive CD4+ T cells from blood. J is TRBJ2-3 and V is TRBV18; D not certain. The receptor was isolated from a man aged 30 to 45 with type 1 diabetes. CDR3 residues: CASSPARTDTQYF. In DNA, the CDR3 is TGTGCCAGCTCACCGGCCCGCACAGATACGCAGTATTTT.